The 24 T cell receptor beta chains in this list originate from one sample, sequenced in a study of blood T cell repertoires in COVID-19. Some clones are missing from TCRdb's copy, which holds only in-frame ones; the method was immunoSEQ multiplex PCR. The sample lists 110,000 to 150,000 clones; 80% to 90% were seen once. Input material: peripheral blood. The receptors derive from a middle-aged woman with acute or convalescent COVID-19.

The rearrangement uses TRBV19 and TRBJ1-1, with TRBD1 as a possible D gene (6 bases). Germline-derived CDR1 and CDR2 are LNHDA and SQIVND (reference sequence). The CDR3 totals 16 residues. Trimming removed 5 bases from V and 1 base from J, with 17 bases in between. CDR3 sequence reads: CASSRPRTASNTEAFF. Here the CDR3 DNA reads TGTGCCAGTAGTCGCCCCCGGACAGCTTCGAACACTGAAGCTTTCTTT.

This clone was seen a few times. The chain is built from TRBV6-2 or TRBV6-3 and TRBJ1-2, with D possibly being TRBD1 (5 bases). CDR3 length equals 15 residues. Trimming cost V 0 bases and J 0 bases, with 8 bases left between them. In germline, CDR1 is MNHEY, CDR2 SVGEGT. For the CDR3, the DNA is TGTGCCAGCAGTTACTCTCAGGGCCCTAACTATGGCTACACCTTC. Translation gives CASSYSQGPNYGYTF.

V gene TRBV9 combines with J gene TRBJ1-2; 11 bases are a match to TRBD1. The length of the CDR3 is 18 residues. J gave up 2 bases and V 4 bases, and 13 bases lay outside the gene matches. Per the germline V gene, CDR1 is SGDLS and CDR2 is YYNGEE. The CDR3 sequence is CASSFLGQGGTINYGYTF. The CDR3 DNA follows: TGTGCCAGCAGCTTCCTGGGACAGGGGGGCACCATAAACTATGGCTACACCTTC.

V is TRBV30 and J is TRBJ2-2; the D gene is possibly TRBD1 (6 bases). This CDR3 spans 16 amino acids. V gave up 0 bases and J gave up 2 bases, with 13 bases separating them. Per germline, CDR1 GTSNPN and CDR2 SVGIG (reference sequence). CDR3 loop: CAWSVGQSINTGELFF. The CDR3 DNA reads TGTGCCTGGAGTGTAGGACAGTCCATAAACACCGGGGAGCTGTTTTTT.

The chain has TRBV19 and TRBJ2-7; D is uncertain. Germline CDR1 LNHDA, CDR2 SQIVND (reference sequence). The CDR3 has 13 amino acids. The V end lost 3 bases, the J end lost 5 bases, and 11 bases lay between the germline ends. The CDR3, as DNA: TGTGCCAGTAGTATGAAGGCGCAGGACGAGCAGTACTTC. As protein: CASSMKAQDEQYF.

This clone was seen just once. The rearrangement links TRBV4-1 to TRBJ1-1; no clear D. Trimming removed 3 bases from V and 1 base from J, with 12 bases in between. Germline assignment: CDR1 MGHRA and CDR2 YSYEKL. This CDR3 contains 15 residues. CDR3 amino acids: CASSQTEAGNTEAFF. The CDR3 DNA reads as TGCGCCAGCAGCCAGACTGAGGCCGGGAACACTGAAGCTTTCTTT.

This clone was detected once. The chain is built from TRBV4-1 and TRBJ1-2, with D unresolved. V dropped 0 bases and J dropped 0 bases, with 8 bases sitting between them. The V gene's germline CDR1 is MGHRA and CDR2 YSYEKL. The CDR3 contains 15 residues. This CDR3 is CASSQDTTTNYGYTF. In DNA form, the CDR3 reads TGCGCCAGCAGCCAAGATACCACAACTAACTATGGCTACACCTTC.

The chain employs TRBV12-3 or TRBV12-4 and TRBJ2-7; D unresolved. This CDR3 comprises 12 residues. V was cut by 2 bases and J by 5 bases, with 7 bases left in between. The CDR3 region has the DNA TGTGCCAGCAGTTTATTCGAGGACGAGCAGTACTTC. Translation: CASSLFEDEQYF.

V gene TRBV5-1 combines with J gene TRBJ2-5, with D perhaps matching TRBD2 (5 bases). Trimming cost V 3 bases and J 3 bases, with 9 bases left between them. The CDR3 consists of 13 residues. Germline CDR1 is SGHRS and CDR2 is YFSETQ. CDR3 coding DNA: TGCGCCAGCAGCTCGTTCGGGGAAGAGACCCAGTACTTC. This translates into CASSSFGEETQYF. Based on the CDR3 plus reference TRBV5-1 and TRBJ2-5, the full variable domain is KAGVTQTPRYLIKTRGQQVTLSCSPISGHRSVSWYQQTPGQGLQFLFEYFSETQRNKGNFPGRFSGRQFSNSRSEMNVSTLELGDSALYLCASSSFGEETQYFGPGTRLLVL.

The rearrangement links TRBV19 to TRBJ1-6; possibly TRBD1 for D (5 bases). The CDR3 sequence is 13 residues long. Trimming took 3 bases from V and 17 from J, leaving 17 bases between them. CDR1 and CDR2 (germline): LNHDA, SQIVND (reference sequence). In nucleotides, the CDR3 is TGTGCCAGTAGTATCGCCCTACAGGTTGAGGTCCACTTT. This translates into CASSIALQVEVHF. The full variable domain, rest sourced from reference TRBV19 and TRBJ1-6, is DGGITQSPKYLFRKEGQNVTLSCEQNLNHDAMYWYRQDPGQGLRLIYYSQIVNDFQKGDIAEGYSVSREKKESFPLTVTSAQKNPTAFYLCASSIALQVEVHFGNGTRLTVT.

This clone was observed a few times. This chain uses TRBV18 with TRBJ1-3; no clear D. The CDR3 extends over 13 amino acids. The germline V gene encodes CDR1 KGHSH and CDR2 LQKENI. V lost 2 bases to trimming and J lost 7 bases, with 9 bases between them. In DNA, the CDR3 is TGTGCCAGCTCACCAGGCGGGCGGAACACCATATATTTT. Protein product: CASSPGGRNTIYF.

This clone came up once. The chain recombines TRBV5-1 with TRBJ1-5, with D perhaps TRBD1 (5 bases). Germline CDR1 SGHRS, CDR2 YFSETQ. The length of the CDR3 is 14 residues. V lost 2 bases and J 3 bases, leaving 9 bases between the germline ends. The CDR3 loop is CASSLGEVNQPQHF. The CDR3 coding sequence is TGCGCCAGCAGCTTAGGGGAAGTCAATCAGCCCCAGCATTTT.

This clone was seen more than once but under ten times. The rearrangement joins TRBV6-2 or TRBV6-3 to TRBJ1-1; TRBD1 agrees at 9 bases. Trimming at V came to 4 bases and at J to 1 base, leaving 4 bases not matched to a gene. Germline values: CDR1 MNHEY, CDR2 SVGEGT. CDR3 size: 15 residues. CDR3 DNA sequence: TGTGCCAGCAGTTTCCAGGGACAGGGGAACACTGAAGCTTTCTTT. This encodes CASSFQGQGNTEAFF.

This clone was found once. The CDR3 coding sequence is TGTGCCAGCAGCCAATCCGGGAACGAAGAAGGGGAGCAGTTCTTC. This encodes CASSQSGNEEGEQFF. The rearrangement uses TRBV7-9 and TRBJ2-1; D possibly corresponds to TRBD2 (5 bases). Trimming stripped 5 bases from V and 10 bases from J, with 21 bases between. Per the germline V gene, CDR1 is SEHNR and CDR2 is FQNEAQ (reference sequence). The CDR3 covers 15 residues.

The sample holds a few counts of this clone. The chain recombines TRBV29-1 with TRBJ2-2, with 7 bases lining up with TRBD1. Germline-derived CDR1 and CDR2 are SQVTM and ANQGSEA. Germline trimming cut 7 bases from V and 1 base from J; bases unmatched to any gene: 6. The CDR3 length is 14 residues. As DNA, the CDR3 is TGCAGCGCGAGTCAGGGGGTGAACACCGGGGAGCTGTTTTTT. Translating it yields CSASQGVNTGELFF.

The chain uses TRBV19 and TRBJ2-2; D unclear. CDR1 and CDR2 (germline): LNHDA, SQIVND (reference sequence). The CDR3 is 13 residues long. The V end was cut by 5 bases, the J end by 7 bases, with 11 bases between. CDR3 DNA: TGTGCCAGTAGTTTCGGGTTAGACGGGGAGCTGTTTTTT. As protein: CASSFGLDGELFF.

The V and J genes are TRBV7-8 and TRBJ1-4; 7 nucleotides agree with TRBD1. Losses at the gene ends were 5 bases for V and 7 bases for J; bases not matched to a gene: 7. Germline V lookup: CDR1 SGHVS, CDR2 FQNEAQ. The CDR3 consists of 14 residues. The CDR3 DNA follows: TGTGCCAGCAGCGAGAGGGGGCAGGGTGAAAAACTGTTTTTT. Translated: CASSERGQGEKLFF.

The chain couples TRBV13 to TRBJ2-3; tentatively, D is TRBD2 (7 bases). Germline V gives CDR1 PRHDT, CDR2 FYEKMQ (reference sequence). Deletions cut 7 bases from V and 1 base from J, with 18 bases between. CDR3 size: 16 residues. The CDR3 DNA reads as TGTGCCAGCACCCGTCTGAGGGGGAGGGGCACAGATACGCAGTATTTT. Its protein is CASTRLRGRGTDTQYF.

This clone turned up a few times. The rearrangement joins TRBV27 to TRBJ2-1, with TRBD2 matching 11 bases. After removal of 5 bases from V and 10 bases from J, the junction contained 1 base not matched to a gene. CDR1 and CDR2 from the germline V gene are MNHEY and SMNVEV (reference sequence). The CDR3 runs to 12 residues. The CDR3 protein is CASSRLAGEQFF. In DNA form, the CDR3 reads TGTGCCAGCAGTCGACTAGCGGGAGAGCAGTTCTTC.

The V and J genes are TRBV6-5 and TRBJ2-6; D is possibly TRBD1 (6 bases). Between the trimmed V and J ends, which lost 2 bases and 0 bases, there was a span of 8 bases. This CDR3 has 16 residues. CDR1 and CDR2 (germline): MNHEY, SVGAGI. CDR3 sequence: CASSYGQLSGANVLTF. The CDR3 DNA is TGTGCCAGCAGTTACGGACAGCTCTCTGGGGCCAACGTCCTGACTTTC.

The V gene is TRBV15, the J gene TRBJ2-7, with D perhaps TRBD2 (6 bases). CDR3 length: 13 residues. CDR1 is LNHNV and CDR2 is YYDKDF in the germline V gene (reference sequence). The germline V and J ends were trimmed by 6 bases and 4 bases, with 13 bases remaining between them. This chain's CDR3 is CATSREWGYEQYF. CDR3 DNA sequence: TGTGCCACCAGTCGGGAGTGGGGATACGAGCAGTACTTC.

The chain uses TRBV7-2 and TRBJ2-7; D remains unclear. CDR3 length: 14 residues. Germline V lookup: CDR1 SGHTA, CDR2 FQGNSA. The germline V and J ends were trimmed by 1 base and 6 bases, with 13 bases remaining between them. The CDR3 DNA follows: TGTGCCAGCAGCTTAGGCCCTAGTATCGGCGAGCAGTACTTC. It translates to CASSLGPSIGEQYF.

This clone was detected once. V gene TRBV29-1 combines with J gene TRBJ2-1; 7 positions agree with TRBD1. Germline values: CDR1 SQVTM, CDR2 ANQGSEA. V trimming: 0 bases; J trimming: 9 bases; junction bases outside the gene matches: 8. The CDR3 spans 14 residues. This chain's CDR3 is CSVEDGQGVGEQFF. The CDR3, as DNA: TGCAGCGTTGAAGATGGGCAGGGGGTAGGTGAGCAGTTCTTC.

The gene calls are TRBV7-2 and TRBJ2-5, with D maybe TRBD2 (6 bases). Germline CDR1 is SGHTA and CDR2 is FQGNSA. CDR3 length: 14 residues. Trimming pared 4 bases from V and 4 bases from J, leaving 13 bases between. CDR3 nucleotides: TGTGCCAGCAGCTCGAGGGCGGGGCCAGAGACCCAGTACTTC. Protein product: CASSSRAGPETQYF. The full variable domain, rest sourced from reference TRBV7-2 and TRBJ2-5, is GAGVSQSPSNKVTEKGKDVELRCDPISGHTALYWYRQSLGQGLEFLIYFQGNSAPDKSGLPSDRFSAERTGGSVSTLTIQRTQQEDSAVYLCASSSRAGPETQYFGPGTRLLVL.